This T cell receptor beta chain was captured in a study of beta chain features in type 1 diabetes. Study-wide background: Across the samples, 107,917,701 sorted cells were examined in total.

V shed 4 bases and J 2 bases; nucleotides not matched to a gene: 2. There are 15 residues in the CDR3. CDR1 is MNHNY and CDR2 is SVGAGI in the germline V gene (reference sequence). As regards this clone: Its target is not known.

Study-level results: cDNA sequencing could over-represent cells with high TCR expression. TCRB CDR3s from Type 1 diabetes patients were moderately but significantly shorter in all four CD4+ subsets.

Reverse transcribing all isolated RNA meant expressed TCRB transcripts were sequenced. Sequenced by immunoSEQ multiplex PCR; TCRdb stores in-frame clones only, minus some. The repertoire includes about 260,000 clones, approximately 25% of them detected once, and 0.012% sits in the top ten. The TCR was taken from a woman aged 30 to 39 with type 1 diabetes. V gene TRBV6-6 combines with J gene TRBJ2-6, with TRBD1 matching 7 bases. The sample was naive CD4+ T cells from blood. CDR3 sequence: CASSLGTAGANVLTF. The CDR3 bases are TGTGCCAGCAGTTTGGGGACAGCTGGGGCCAACGTCCTGACTTTC.